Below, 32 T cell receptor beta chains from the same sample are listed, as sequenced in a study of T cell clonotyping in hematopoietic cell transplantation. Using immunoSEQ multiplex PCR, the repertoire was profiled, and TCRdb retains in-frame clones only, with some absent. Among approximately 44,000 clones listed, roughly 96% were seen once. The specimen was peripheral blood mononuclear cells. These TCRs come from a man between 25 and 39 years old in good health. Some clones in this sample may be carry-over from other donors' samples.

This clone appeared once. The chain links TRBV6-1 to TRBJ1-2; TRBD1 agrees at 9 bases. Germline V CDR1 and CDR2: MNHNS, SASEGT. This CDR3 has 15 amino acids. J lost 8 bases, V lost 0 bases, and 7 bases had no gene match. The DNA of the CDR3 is TGTGCCAGCAGTGAAGCCCCGGACAGGGGCAGAGGCTACACCTTC. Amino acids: CASSEAPDRGRGYTF.

The CDR3 protein is CASSLRGSYEQYF. The CDR3 DNA is TGCGCCAGCAGCTTGAGGGGCTCCTACGAGCAGTACTTC. The rearrangement uses TRBV5-1 and TRBJ2-7; a possible D gene is TRBD1 (5 bases). CDR1 and CDR2 from the germline V gene are SGHRS and YFSETQ. This CDR3 region has 13 residues. The V and J ends lost 1 base and 0 bases respectively, with 5 bases between them.

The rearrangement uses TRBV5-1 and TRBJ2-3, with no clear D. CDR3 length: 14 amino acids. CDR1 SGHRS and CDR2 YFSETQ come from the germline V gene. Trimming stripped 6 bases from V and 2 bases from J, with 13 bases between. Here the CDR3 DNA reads TGCGCCAGCACCTTTGGCGGCACCACAGATACGCAGTATTTT. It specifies CASTFGGTTDTQYF.

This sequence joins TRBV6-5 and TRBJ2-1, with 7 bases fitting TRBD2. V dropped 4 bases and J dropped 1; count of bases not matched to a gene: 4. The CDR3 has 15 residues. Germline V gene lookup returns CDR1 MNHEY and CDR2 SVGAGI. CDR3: CASSSSGPSYNEQFF. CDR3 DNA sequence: TGTGCCAGCAGTTCTAGCGGCCCGTCCTACAATGAGCAGTTCTTC.

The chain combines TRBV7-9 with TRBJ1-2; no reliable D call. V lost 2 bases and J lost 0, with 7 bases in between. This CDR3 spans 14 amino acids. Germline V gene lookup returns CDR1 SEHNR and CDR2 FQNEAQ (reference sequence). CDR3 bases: TGTGCCAGCAGCTTAAGCTCAGCTAACTATGGCTACACCTTC. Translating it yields CASSLSSANYGYTF.

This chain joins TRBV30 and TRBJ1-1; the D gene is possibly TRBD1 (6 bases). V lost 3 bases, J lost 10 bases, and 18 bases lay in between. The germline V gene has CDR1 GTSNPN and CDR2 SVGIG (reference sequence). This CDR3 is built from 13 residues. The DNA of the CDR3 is TGTGCCTGGAGGCGGCTACAGGGAGGGACAGCTTTCTTT. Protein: CAWRRLQGGTAFF.

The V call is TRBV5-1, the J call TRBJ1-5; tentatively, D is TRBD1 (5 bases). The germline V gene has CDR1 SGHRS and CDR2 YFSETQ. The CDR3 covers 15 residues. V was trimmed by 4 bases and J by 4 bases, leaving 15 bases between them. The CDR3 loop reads CASSLEGYGNQPQHF. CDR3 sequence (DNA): TGCGCCAGCAGCCTGGAGGGGTATGGTAATCAGCCCCAGCATTTT.

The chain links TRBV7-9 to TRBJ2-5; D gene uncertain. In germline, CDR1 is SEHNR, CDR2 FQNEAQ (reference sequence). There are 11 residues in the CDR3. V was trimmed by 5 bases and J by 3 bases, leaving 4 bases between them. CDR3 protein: CASSAEETQYF. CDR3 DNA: TGTGCCAGCAGCGCCGAAGAGACCCAGTACTTC. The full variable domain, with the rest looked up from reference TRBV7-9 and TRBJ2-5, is DTGVSQNPRHKITKRGQNVTFRCDPISEHNRLYWYRQTLGQGPEFLTYFQNEAQLEKSRLLSDRFSAERPKGSFSTLEIQRTEQGDSAMYLCASSAEETQYFGPGTRLLVL.

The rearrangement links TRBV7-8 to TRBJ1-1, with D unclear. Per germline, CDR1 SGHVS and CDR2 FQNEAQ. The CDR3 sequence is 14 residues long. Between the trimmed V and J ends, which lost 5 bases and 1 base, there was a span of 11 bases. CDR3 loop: CASSLIVGNTEAFF. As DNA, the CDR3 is TGTGCCAGCAGCCTTATAGTGGGGAACACTGAAGCTTTCTTT.

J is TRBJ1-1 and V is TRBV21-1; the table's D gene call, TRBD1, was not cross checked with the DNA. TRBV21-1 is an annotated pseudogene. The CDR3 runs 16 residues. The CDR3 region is CASSIPGTGGNTEAFF. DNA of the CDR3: TGTGCCAGCAGCATACCCGGGACAGGGGGGAATACCGAAGCTTTCTTT.

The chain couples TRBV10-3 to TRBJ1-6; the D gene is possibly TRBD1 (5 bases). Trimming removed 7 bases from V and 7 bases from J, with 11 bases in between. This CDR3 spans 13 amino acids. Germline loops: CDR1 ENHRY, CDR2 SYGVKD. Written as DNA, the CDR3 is TGTGCCATCACGGGGGAATTCAATTCACCCCTCCACTTT. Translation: CAITGEFNSPLHF.

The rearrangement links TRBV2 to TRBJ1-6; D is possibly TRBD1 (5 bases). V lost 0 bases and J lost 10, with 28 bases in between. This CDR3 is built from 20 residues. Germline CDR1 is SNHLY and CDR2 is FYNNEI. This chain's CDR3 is CASSEASGSAGPSLGSPLHF. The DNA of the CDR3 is TGTGCCAGCAGTGAAGCGAGCGGGTCGGCAGGGCCCTCCCTGGGCTCACCCCTCCACTTT.

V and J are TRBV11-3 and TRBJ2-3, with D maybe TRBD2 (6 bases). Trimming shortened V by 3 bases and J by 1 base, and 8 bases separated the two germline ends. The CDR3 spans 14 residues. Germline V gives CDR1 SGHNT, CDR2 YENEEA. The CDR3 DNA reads TGTGCCAGCAGCTTGGAGGGTCGCACAGATACGCAGTATTTT. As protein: CASSLEGRTDTQYF.

CDR3 loop: CASSDVTGAYEQYF. For the CDR3, the DNA is TGTGCCAGCAGTGATGTGACAGGAGCCTACGAGCAGTACTTC. V is TRBV2 and J is TRBJ2-7, with D perhaps matching TRBD1 (6 bases). CDR3 length: 14 residues. The V gene's germline CDR1 is SNHLY and CDR2 FYNNEI. V was shortened by 3 bases and J by 2 bases, with 11 bases between the two germline ends.

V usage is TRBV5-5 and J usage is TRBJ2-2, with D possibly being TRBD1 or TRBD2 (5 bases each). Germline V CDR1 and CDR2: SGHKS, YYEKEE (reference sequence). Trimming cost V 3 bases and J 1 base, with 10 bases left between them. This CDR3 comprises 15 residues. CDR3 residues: CASSSTGGNTGELFF. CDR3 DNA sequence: TGTGCCAGCAGCTCTACAGGAGGGAACACCGGGGAGCTGTTTTTT.

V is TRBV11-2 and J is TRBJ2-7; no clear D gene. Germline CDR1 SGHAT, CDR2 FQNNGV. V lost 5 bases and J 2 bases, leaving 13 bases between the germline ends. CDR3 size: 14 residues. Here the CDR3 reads CASSPLGRAYEQYF. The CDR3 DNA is TGTGCCAGCAGCCCTCTGGGCAGAGCCTACGAGCAGTACTTC.

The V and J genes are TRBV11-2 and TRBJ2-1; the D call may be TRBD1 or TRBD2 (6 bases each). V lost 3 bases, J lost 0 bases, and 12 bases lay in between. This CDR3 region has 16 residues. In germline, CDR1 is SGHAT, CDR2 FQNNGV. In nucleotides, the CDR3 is TGTGCCAGCAGCTTCGGGGGCGAGAGCTCCTACAATGAGCAGTTCTTC. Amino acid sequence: CASSFGGESSYNEQFF. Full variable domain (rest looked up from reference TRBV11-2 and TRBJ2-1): EAGVAQSPRYKIIEKRQSVAFWCNPISGHATLYWYQQILGQGPKLLIQFQNNGVVDDSQLPKDRFSAERLKGVDSTLKIQPAKLEDSAVYLCASSFGGESSYNEQFFGPGTRLTVL.

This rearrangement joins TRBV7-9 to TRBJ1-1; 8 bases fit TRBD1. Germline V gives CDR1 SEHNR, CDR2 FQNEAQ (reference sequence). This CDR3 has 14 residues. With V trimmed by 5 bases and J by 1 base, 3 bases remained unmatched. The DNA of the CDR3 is TGTGCCAGCAGCGCAGGGACAGGGAACACTGAAGCTTTCTTT. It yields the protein CASSAGTGNTEAFF.

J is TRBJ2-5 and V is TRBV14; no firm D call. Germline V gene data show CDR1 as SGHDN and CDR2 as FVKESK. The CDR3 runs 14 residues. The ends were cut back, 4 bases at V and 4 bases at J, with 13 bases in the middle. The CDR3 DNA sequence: TGTGCCAGCAGCCTCCTCGGGCCGATAGAGACCCAGTACTTC. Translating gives CASSLLGPIETQYF. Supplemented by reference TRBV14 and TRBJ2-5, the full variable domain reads EAGVTQFPSHSVIEKGQTVTLRCDPISGHDNLYWYRRVMGKEIKFLLHFVKESKQDESGMPNNRFLAERTGGTYSTLKVQPAELEDSGVYFCASSLLGPIETQYFGPGTRLLVL.

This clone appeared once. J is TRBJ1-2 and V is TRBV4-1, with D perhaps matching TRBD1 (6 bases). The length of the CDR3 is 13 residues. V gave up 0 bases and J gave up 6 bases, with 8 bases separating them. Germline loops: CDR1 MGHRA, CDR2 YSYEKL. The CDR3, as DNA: TGCGCCAGCAGCCAAGAGGCAGGGGATGGCTACACCTTC. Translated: CASSQEAGDGYTF.

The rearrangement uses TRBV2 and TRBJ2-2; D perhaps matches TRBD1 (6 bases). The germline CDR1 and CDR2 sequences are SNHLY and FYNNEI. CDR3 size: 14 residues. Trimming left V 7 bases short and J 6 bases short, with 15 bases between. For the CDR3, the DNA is TGTGCCAGCAAGGGGTCAGGGGAAGCCGGGGAGCTGTTTTTT. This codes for CASKGSGEAGELFF.

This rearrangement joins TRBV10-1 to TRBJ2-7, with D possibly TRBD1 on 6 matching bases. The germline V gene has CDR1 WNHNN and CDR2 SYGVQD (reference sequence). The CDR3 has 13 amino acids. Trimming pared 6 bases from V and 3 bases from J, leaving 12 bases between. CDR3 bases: TGCGCCAGCAGCCTCGACAGGAACTACGAGCAGTACTTC. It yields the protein CASSLDRNYEQYF.

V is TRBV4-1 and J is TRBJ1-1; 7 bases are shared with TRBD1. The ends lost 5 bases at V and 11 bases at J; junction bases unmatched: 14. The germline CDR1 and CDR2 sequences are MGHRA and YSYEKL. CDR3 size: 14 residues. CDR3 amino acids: CASSTRTGEFGAFF. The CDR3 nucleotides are TGCGCCAGCAGCACCCGGACAGGTGAGTTCGGGGCTTTCTTT.

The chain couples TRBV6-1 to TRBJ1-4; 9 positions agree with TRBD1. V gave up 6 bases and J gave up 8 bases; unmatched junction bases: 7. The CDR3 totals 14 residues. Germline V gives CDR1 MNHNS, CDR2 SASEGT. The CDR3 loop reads CASRVGQGGEKLFF. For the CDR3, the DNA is TGTGCCAGCAGGGTGGGACAGGGAGGCGAAAAACTGTTTTTT.

The CDR3 sequence: CASSADRVTHEQYF. The CDR3 nucleotides read TGTGCCAGTAGTGCCGACAGGGTTACCCACGAGCAGTACTTC. The V call is TRBV19, the J call TRBJ2-7, with TRBD1 matching over 7 bases. Germline V gene lookup returns CDR1 LNHDA and CDR2 SQIVND (reference sequence). This CDR3 region has 14 residues. The J segment lost 5 bases and the V segment lost 5 bases, leaving 9 bases of the junction unmatched. Looking up the rest from reference TRBV19 and TRBJ2-7 gives the full variable domain: DGGITQSPKYLFRKEGQNVTLSCEQNLNHDAMYWYRQDPGQGLRLIYYSQIVNDFQKGDIAEGYSVSREKKESFPLTVTSAQKNPTAFYLCASSADRVTHEQYFGPGTRLTVT.

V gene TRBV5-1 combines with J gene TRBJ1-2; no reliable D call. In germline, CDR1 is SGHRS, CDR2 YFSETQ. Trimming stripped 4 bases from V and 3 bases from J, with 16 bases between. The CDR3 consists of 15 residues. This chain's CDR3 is CASSDRQAWYYGYTF. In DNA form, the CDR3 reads TGCGCCAGCAGCGATCGACAAGCCTGGTACTATGGCTACACCTTC.

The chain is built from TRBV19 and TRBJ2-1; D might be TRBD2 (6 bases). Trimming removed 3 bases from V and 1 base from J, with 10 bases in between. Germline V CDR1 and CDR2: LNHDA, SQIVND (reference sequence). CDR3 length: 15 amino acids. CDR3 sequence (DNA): TGTGCCAGTAGTATTGACGGGAGATCCTACAATGAGCAGTTCTTC. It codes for CASSIDGRSYNEQFF.

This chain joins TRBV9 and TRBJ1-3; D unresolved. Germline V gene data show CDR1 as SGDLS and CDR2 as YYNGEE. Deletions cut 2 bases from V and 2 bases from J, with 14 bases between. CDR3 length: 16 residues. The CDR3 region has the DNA TGTGCCAGCAGCGTGGAAAGGGAGGGAACTGGAAACACCATATATTTT. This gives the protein CASSVEREGTGNTIYF.

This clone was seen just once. This chain's CDR3 is CASSRTISSYEQYF. The CDR3 DNA reads TGTGCCAGCAGCCGGACTATTAGCTCCTACGAGCAGTACTTC. V and J are TRBV14 and TRBJ2-7; tentatively, D is TRBD2 (6 bases). The CDR3 has 14 amino acids. V dropped 4 bases and J dropped 0 bases, with 10 bases sitting between them. The germline CDR1 and CDR2 sequences are SGHDN and FVKESK. Complete variable domain (other parts from reference TRBV14 and TRBJ2-7): EAGVTQFPSHSVIEKGQTVTLRCDPISGHDNLYWYRRVMGKEIKFLLHFVKESKQDESGMPNNRFLAERTGGTYSTLKVQPAELEDSGVYFCASSRTISSYEQYFGPGTRLTVT.

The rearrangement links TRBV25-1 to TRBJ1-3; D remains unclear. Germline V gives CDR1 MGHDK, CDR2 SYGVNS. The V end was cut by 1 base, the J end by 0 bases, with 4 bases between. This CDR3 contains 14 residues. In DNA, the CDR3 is TGTGCCAGCAGTGAATTTCTCTCTGGAAACACCATATATTTT. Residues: CASSEFLSGNTIYF.

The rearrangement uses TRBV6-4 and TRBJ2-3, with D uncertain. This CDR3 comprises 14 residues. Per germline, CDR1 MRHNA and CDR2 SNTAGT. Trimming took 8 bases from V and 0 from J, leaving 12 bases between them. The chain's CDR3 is CASSRFYSTDTQYF. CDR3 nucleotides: TGTGCCAGCTCCAGGTTCTATAGCACAGATACGCAGTATTTT.

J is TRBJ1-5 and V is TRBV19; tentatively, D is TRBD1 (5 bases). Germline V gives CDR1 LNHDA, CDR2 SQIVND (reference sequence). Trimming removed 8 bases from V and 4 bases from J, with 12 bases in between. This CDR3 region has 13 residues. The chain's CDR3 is CASFGRGNQPQHF. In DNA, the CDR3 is TGTGCCAGTTTCGGTAGGGGAAATCAGCCCCAGCATTTT.